This T cell receptor (beta chain) was recorded in a study of somatic mutations in T cells in chronic GVHD (dated by TCRdb to 2018 to 2021). A note on this clone: It lacks a known antigen. Base qualities are missing; no much larger clone stands one base away.

The CDR3 has 16 amino acids, counting the end cysteine and phenylalanine. Only the CDR3 DNA stays, 48 bases, in frame from base 1. The germline V gene gives CDR1 as SGHTS and CDR2 as YDEGEE. V loses 0 bases, J loses 1 base, and the germline ends lie 14 bases apart. For sorting, cells were stained with anti-CD3, anti-CD4, anti-CD8 and a Vbeta20 antibody from the IOTest Beta Mark kit and sorted on a FACSAria III to a purity above 99%. Mononuclear cells were isolated by Ficoll-Paque PLUS density gradient centrifugation from peripheral blood that had been collected in sodium heparin tubes. Before TCRbeta deep sequencing, the CD4+ Vbeta20+, CD4+ Vbeta20-, and CD8+ T cell fractions were FACS-sorted. Genomic DNA was isolated and then used for the TCRbeta deep sequencing. TCRbeta CDR3 sequencing and initial data processing were performed with the immunoSEQ assay as a commercial service. For the original study's pipeline: Reads were demultiplexed, adapter and primer sequences removed, similar clones merged by frequency-ratio clustering, and V, D, J genes annotated with IMGT. The immuneACCESS repertoire file appears here via TCRdb, limited to in-frame rearrangements. These files lack a portion of the clones; in checked studies, under half of the deficit traces to unresolved V genes, and the cause of the others is not known. From that table come the V and J calls and clone size; the DNA was used to work out D and trimming. This sample holds some 13,000 clones; approximately 78% were observed only once. Roughly 30% of the sample lies in the top ten.

The rearrangement combines TRBV5-8 with TRBJ2-7, and TRBD2 may be the D gene, going by 5 matching bases. The TCR originated in a male patient between 45 and 60 years old with chronic graft-versus-host disease. A transplant means some T cells may be of graft donor rather than patient origin. Sequenced material: Vbeta20-negative CD4+ T cells from blood. The label giving this sample's cell subset or site can be read as: CD4+ T cells sorted as TCR Vbeta20 negative by flow cytometry. This receptor has the CDR3 CASSLDGLIVSYEQYF. The DNA reads as follows: TGTGCCAGCAGCTTGGACGGACTTATAGTTTCCTACGAGCAGTACTTC.